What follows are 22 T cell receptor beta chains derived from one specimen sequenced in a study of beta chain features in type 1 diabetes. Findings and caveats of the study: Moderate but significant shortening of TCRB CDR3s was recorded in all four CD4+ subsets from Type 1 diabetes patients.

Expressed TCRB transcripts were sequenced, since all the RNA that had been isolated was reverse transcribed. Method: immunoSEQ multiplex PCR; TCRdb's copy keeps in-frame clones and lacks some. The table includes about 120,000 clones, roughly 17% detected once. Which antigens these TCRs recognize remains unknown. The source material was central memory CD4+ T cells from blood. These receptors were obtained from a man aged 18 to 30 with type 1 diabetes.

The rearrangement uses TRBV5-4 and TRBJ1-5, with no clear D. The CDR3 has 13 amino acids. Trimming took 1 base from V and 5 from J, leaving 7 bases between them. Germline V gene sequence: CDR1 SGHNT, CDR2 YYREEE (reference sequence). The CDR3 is CASSLNGDQPQHF. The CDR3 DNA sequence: TGTGCCAGCAGCTTGAATGGGGATCAGCCCCAGCATTTT.

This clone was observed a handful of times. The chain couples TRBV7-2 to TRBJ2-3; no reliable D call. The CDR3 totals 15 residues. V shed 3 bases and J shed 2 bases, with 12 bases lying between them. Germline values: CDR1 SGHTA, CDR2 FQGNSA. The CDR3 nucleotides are TGTGCCAGCAGCTTGTCTCGCCGATCCACAGATACGCAGTATTTT. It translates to CASSLSRRSTDTQYF.

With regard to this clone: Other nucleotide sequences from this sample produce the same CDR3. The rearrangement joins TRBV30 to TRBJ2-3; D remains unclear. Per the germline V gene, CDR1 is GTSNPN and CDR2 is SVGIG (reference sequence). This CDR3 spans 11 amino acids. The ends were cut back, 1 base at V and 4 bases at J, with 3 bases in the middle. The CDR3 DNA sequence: TGTGCCTGGAGTGGGTCAGATACGCAGTATTTT. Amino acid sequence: CAWSGSDTQYF.

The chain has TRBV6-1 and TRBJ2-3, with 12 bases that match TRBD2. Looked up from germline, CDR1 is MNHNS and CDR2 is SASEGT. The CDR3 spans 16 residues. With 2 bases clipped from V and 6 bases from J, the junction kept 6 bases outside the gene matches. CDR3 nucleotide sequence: TGTGCCAGCAGTGAAAGGGGACTAGCGGGCTCGGATACGCAGTATTTT. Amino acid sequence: CASSERGLAGSDTQYF.

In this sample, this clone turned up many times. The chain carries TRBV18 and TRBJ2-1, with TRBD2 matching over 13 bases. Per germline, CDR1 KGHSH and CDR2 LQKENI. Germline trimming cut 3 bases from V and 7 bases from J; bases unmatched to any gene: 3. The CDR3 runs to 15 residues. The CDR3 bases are TGTGCCAGCTCACCGAGGGGACTAGCGGGAAATGAGCAGTTCTTC. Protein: CASSPRGLAGNEQFF. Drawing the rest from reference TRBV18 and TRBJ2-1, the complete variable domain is NAGVMQNPRHLVRRRGQEARLRCSPMKGHSHVYWYRQLPEEGLKFMVYLQKENIIDESGMPKERFSAEFPKEGPSILRIQQVVRGDSAAYFCASSPRGLAGNEQFFGPGTRLTVL.

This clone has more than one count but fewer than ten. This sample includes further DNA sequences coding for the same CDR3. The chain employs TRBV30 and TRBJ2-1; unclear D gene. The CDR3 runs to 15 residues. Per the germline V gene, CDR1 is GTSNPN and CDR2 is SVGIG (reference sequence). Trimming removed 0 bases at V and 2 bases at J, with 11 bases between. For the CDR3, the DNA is TGTGCCTGGAGTGTAGGATCTCCAGCCTACAATGAGCAGTTCTTC. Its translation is CAWSVGSPAYNEQFF. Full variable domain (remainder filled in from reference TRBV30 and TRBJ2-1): SQTIHQWPATLVQPVGSPLSLECTVEGTSNPNLYWYRQAAGRGLQLLFYSVGIGQISSEVPQNLSASRPQDRQFILSSKKLLLSDSGFYLCAWSVGSPAYNEQFFGPGTRLTVL.

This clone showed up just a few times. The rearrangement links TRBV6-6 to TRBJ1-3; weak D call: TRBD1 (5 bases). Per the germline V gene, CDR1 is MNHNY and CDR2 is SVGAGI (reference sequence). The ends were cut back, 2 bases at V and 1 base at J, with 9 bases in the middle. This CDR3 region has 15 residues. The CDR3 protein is CASSYGGGSGNTIYF. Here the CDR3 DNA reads TGTGCCAGCAGTTACGGTGGGGGGTCTGGAAACACCATATATTTT.

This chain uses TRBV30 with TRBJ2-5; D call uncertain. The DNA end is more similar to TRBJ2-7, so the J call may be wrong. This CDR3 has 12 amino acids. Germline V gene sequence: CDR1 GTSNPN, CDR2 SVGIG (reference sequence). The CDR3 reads CAWSPQSYEQYF. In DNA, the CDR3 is TGTGCCTGGAGTCCGCAATCCTACGAGCAGTACTTC.

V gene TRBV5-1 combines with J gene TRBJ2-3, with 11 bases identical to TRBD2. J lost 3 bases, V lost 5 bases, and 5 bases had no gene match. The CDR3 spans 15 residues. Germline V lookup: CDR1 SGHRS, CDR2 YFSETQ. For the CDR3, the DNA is TGCGCCAGCAGTCGCACTAGCGGGAGAACAGATACGCAGTATTTT. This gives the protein CASSRTSGRTDTQYF.

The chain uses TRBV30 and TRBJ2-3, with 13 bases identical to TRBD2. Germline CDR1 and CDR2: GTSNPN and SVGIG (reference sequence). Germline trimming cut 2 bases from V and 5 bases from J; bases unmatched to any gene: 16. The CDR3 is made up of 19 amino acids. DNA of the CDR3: TGTGCCTGGAGTCCGGGTACACTAGCGGGAGGGGTGCTCATAGATACGCAGTATTTT. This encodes CAWSPGTLAGGVLIDTQYF.

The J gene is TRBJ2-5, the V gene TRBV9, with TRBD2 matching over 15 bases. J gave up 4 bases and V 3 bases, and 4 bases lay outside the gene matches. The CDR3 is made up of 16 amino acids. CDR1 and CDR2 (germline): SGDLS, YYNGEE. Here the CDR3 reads CASSGGLAGGVETQYF. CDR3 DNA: TGTGCCAGCAGCGGCGGACTAGCGGGAGGGGTAGAGACCCAGTACTTC.

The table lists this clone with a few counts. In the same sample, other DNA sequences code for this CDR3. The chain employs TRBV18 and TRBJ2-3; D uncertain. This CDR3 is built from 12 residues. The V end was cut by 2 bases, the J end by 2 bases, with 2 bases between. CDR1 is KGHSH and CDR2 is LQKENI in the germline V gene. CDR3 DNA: TGTGCCAGCTCACCAACCACAGATACGCAGTATTTT. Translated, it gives CASSPTTDTQYF.

DNA of the CDR3: TGTGCCAGCTCACCACGAACGGGACGATTGTCCTATGGCTACACCTTC. Amino acid sequence: CASSPRTGRLSYGYTF. The V gene is TRBV18, the J gene TRBJ1-2; a weak D match, TRBD1 (5 bases). Trimming shortened V by 1 base and J by 4 bases, and 16 bases separated the two germline ends. Germline CDR1 reads KGHSH; CDR2 reads LQKENI. The CDR3 consists of 16 residues.

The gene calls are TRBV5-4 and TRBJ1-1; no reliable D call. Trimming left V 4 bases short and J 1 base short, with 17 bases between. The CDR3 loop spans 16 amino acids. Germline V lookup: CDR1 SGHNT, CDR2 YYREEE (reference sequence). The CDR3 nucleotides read TGTGCCAGCAGCCCTATCGAACGACCTAGGAACACTGAAGCTTTCTTT. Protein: CASSPIERPRNTEAFF.

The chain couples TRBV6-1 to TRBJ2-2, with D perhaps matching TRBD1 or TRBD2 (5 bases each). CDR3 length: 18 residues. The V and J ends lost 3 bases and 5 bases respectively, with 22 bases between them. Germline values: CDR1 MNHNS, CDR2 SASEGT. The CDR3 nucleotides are TGTGCCAGCAGTGAGAGTGTAGGGGCTGGGAGAGGAACCGGGGAGCTGTTTTTT. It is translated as CASSESVGAGRGTGELFF.

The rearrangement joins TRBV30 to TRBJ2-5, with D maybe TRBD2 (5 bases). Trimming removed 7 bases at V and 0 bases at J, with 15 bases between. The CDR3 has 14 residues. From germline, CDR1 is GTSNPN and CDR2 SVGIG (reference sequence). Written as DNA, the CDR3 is TGTGCCTTAAAACAACCGGGATACCAAGAGACCCAGTACTTC. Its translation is CALKQPGYQETQYF.

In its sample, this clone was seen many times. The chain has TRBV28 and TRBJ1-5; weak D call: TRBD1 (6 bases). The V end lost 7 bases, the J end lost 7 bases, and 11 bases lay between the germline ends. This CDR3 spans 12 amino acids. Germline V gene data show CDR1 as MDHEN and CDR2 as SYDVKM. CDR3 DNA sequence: TGTGCCAGCACCCCTACAGGGCAGCCCCAGCATTTT. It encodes CASTPTGQPQHF.

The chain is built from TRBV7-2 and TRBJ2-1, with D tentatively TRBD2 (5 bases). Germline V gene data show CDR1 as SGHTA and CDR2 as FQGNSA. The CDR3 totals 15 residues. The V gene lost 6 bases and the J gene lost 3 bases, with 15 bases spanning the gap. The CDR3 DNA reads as TGTGCCAGCAGTCGCGGGTCTAGCAACTACAATGAGCAGTTCTTC. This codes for CASSRGSSNYNEQFF.

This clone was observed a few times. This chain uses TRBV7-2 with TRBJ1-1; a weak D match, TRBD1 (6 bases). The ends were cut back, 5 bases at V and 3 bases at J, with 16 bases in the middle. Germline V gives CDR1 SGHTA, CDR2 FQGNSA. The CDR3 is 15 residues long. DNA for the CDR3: TGTGCCAGCAGCGCCAGACAGGCGGGGGACACTGAAGCTTTCTTT. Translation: CASSARQAGDTEAFF.

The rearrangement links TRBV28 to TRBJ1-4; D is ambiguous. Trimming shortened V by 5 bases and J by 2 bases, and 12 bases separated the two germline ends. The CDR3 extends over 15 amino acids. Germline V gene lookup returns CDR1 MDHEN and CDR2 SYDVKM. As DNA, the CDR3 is TGTGCCAGCAGTGCTCCGACACTGACTAATGAAAAACTGTTTTTT. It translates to CASSAPTLTNEKLFF.

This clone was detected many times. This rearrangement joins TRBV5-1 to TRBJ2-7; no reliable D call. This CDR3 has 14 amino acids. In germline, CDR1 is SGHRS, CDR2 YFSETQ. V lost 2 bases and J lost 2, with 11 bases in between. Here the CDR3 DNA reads TGCGCCAGCAGCTTCCAGCCTTTCACCTACGAGCAGTACTTC. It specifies CASSFQPFTYEQYF.

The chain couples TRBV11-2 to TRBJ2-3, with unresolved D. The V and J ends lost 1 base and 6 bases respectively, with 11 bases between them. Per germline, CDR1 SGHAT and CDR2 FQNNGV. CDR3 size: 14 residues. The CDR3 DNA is TGTGCCAGCAGCTTAGGGGCCGTAGTTGATACGCAGTATTTT. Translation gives CASSLGAVVDTQYF.